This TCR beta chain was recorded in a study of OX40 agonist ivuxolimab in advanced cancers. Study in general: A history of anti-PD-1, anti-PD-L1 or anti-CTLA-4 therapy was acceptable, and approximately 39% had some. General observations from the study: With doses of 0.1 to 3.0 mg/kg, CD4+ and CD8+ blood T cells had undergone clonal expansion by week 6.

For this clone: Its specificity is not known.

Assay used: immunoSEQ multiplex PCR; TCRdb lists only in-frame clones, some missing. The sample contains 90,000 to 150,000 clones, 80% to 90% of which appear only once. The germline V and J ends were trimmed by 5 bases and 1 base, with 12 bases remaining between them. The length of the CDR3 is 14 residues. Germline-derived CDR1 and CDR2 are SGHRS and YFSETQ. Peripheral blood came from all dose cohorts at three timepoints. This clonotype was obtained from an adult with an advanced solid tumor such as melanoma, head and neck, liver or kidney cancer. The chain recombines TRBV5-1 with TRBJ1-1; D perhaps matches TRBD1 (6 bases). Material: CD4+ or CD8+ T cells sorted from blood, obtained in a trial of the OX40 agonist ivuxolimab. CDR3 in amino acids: CASRDGGGNTEAFF. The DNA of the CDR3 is TGCGCCAGCAGGGACGGAGGGGGGAACACTGAAGCTTTCTTT.